One T cell receptor (beta chain) is described in this entry. This clonotype was seen only a few times. The specificity of this receptor is unknown. One base away there is no much larger clone; base qualities are not given. What this sample's treatment or condition label stands for: in vitro stimulation with specific CMV peptide epitopes to enrich CMV-specific T cells. This sample was sequenced with an Illumina HiSeq 1500. Through fastp at Q25 and MiXCR, TCRdb rebuilt clones from the public reads, retaining in-frame beta chains. Every distinct CDR3 protein forms one entry, paired with its most common genes and DNA. The sample includes roughly 46,000 distinct CDR3 sequences, with approximately 20% observed a single time. About 53% of the sample is taken by the ten largest. The sample belongs to a study of T cell repertoires in cytomegalovirus infection (dated by TCRdb to between 2018 and 2020). Study-wide context: Alongside well-studied HLA-B-restricted epitopes, the peptide stimulations were aimed at recently identified HLA-C-restricted CMV epitopes, whose presentation resists viral immunomodulation. Donor HLA type was relevant to the analysis, as public TCR beta signatures indicated carriage of CMV infection together with the matching HLA type. Study-wide conclusions, independent of this receptor: Cumulative frequency of public TCR beta family members discriminated carriers of CMV infection plus the relevant HLA type in this cohort and an independent roughly 330-donor cohort. The ex vivo response was dominated by HLA-C-restricted CMV-specific TCR beta clonotypes, which also provided the single most frequent clonotype in two of eight donors.

The CDR3 runs 13 residues from the cysteine to the phenylalanine. Left in the record is the CDR3 DNA by itself, 39 bases read in frame from the first base. According to the germline V gene (reference sequence), CDR1 reads MNHEY and CDR2 reads SMNVEV. The germline V end is reduced by 6 bases and the J end by 6 bases; junction bases left unmatched: 5. This receptor was obtained from a human donor in good health (CMV status not recorded). Some clones in this sample may be carry-over from other donors' samples. The starting material was CD8+ T cells from cultured PBMCs, obtained from culture after CMV antigen stimulation. The chain joins TRBV27 to TRBJ2-1, with 7 bases in between that match TRBD2. CDR3 reads: CASRGLPSNEQFF. The DNA sequence is as follows: TGTGCCAGCAGGGGACTACCTAGCAATGAGCAGTTCTTC.